This T cell receptor beta chain was sequenced in a study of regulatory T cells in long-lasting Graves disease (dated by TCRdb to the early 2020s). With respect to the entire study: Persistent Graves' disease was defined as persistently positive TSH receptor autoantibodies together with antithyroid drug treatment for over 5 years. Persistent Graves' disease patients were compared with newly diagnosed Graves' disease patients by peripheral blood TCR sequencing and RNA sequencing. The study took place in China and was registered as a clinical trial. In the clinical cohort, patients with persistent Graves' disease had used antithyroid drugs for an average of around 10 years. A total of around 35 samples underwent TCR sequencing: about 13 from persistent and roughly 20 from newly diagnosed Graves' disease patients. On the study overall, not on this receptor specifically: Because the primary lesion, thyroid tissue, could not be accessed, the study looked at peripheral blood alone. Lower TCR Shannon entropy and fewer highly expanded clones were observed in persistent Graves' disease patients than in newly diagnosed patients, which suggested clonal expansion. More public clonotypes were shared among persistent patients (under 3,000) than among newly diagnosed patients (roughly 1,000). The authors acknowledged the small sample size as a limitation that may reduce accuracy. Sequencing and analysis were restricted to the TCR beta chain. Persistent disease showed preferential use of TRBV28, TRBJ1-2 and TRBJ2-5, whereas newly diagnosed disease favored TRBV20-1 and TRBJ2-1.

CDR1 SGHAT and CDR2 FQNNGV are derived from the germline V gene. V gives up 1 base and J gives up 5 bases, and the segment between their germline ends measures 14 bases. The CDR3 starts with the cysteine, ends with the phenylalanine, and has 16 residues. The retained sequence is limited to the CDR3, 48 bases, with the frame set at the first base. Libraries came from multiplex PCR. TCRdb names Illumina HiSeq 4000 as the instrument used. TCR beta libraries were built with iRepertoire HTBI primers and Arm-PCR amplification of CDR3 regions. PCR products were gel purified before sequencing. Per the original workflow: Gene usage analysis of CDR3 amino acid clonotypes relied on the roughly 58 TRBV and 15 or so TRBJ segments identified across samples. COPE and FqMerger were used to merge the filtered high-quality paired reads into contigs. BLAST was used to align contigs to IMGT TRBV, TRBD and TRBJ reference genes, and CDR3 was defined according to IMGT. Clonotypes above 0.1% frequency were classified as highly expanded clones. Shannon entropy was used to measure repertoire diversity, and the Gini coefficient was used to measure V-J evenness. Public clonotypes were defined as clonotypes shared by more than one individual. The public reads were reanalyzed by TCRdb: fastp trimming at Q25, MiXCR alignment, in-frame beta chains only. When rows share a CDR3 protein, they turn into one entry using the most common DNA and genes. The V and J calls were not made by the authors but by TCRdb's processing. The sample table shows some 470,000 distinct CDR3 sequences, and under 25% are seen once. The top ten hold 7% to 9% of the sample.

This clonotype was counted a few times. The antigen it binds to is not known. Within one base of it there is no much larger clone, and no base qualities were kept. Interpreted using the paper, the time point label stands for: persistent/refractory GD, antithyroid drugs over 5 years with positive TRAb. RNA was extracted from PBMCs in TRIzol for both TCR sequencing and RNA sequencing. Graves' disease was diagnosed according to American Thyroid Association guidelines. The patients came from an endocrinology department in Xi'an, China. From each patient, 8 to 10 milliliters of peripheral blood was collected into an EDTA anticoagulant tube. Ficoll Paque Plus density gradient separation was used to isolate PBMCs, and no further T cell sorting was done. An Agilent 2100 Bioanalyzer and agarose gel were used to check RNA quality, while a NanoDrop 2000 measured RNA concentration.

The starting material was peripheral blood mononuclear cells (PBMCs), obtained when the disease was refractory, from a patient treated with antithyroid drugs. This receptor was obtained from a female donor with Graves disease. The rearrangement combines TRBV11-2 with TRBJ2-2; a confident D gene designation cannot be given. The DNA reads as follows: TGTGCCAGCAGCTTAGGGAGAAGGGCTTTAACCGGGGAGCTGTTTTTT. Its protein is CASSLGRRALTGELFF.